Below are 26 T cell receptor beta chains sequenced from a single sample in a study of T cell clonality in common variable immunodeficiency. Sequencing used immunoSEQ multiplex PCR; TCRdb keeps in-frame clones, though not all of them. Observed in the sample are over 40,000 clones, none of them singletons. Sequencing input: peripheral blood mononuclear cells. The receptors here all came from a person between 18 and 69 years old in good health.

This clone was counted many times. The missing CDR3 end, 3 residues past where the read stops, is filled in from the germline J gene. The rearrangement links TRBV2 to TRBJ2-7; 7 nucleotides agree with TRBD2. V lost 9 bases and J lost 4; bases outside the gene matches: 6. The CDR3 has 12 amino acids. The germline gives CDR1 SNHLY, CDR2 FYNNEI. The DNA read from the CDR3 is TGTGCCAGGGGGGGGACCTCTTACGAG. It codes for CARGGTSYE. The full CDR3 protein reads CARGGTSYEQYF. Based on the CDR3 plus reference TRBV2 and TRBJ2-7, the full variable domain is EPEVTQTPSHQVTQMGQEVILRCVPISNHLYFYWYRQILGQKVEFLVSFYNNEISEKSEIFDDQFSVERPDGSNFTLKIRSTKLEDSAMYFCARGGTSYEQYFGPGTRLTVT.

This clone was observed at least ten times. The CDR3 is cut off 3 residues early in the read; its end comes from the germline J gene. This rearrangement joins TRBV28 to TRBJ1-2; weak D call: TRBD1 (6 bases). The CDR3 has 15 amino acids. Per the germline V gene, CDR1 is MDHEN and CDR2 is SYDVKM. The V and J ends lost 3 bases and 5 bases respectively, with 16 bases between them. The CDR3 sequence: CASSFYGGQGYGYTF. Incomplete CDR3 DNA: TGTGCCAGCAGTTTTTATGGGGGACAAGGTTATGGC.

This clone was seen at least ten times. The read gets to within 3 residues of the CDR3 end, and the germline J gene fills in the rest. This chain links TRBV30 with TRBJ1-1; 9 nucleotides match TRBD1. The junction had 5 bases not matched to a gene; V was cut back by 2 bases and J by 4 bases. The CDR3 has 14 residues. In germline, CDR1 is GTSNPN, CDR2 SVGIG (reference sequence). The chain's CDR3 is CAWSRTGGRTEAFF. The DNA read from the CDR3 is TGTGCCTGGAGTCGTACAGGGGGCCGCACTGAA. Filled out from reference TRBV30 and TRBJ1-1, the complete variable domain reads SQTIHQWPATLVQPVGSPLSLECTVEGTSNPNLYWYRQAAGRGLQLLFYSVGIGQISSEVPQNLSASRPQDRQFILSSKKLLLSDSGFYLCAWSRTGGRTEAFFGQGTRLTVV.

This clone was found many times. The DNA ends 3 residues before the CDR3 does, and the rest of the CDR3 is filled in from the germline J gene. V and J are TRBV6-2 or TRBV6-3 and TRBJ2-1; 9 nucleotides line up with TRBD1. The CDR3 totals 16 residues. With 5 bases clipped from V and 3 bases from J, the junction kept 8 bases outside the gene matches. Germline lookup yields CDR1 MNHEY and CDR2 SVGEGT. CDR3 DNA, as far as it was read: TGTGCCAGCAGTAGAAACAGGGGGCATAACTACAATGAG. Its protein product is CASSRNRGHNYNE. The CDR3 in its entirety is CASSRNRGHNYNEQFF.

This clone has more than one count but fewer than ten. Sequencing ends 3 residues short of the CDR3 end; the germline J gene provides the rest. Other DNA sequences of this sample code for an identical CDR3. V and J are TRBV19 and TRBJ1-2, with 8 bases aligning to TRBD1. The germline CDR1 and CDR2 sequences are LNHDA and SQIVND (reference sequence). CDR3 size: 15 residues. This chain's CDR3 is CASSTSDRGPGGYTF. Partial CDR3 DNA: TGTGCCAGTAGTACTTCCGACAGGGGCCCGGGAGGC.

This clone was counted many times. The CDR3 end is not reached by the read, which stops 3 residues before it; the germline J gene fills it in. The chain links TRBV6-4 to TRBJ1-5, with 9 nucleotides matching TRBD1. The germline CDR1 and CDR2 sequences are MRHNA and SNTAGT. This CDR3 is 18 amino acids long. J was trimmed by 1 base and V by 2 bases; bases with no gene match: 9. CDR3 residues: CASSDRPGQGGSNQPQHF. The part of the CDR3 DNA that was read is TGTGCCAGCAGTGACCGGCCGGGACAGGGAGGGAGCAATCAGCCC.

This clone was observed many times. The read finishes 3 residues shy of the CDR3 end, and the germline J gene is used to complete it. V is TRBV5-1 and J is TRBJ1-2; 8 bases map to TRBD1. The CDR3 runs 14 residues. The V gene end was trimmed by 4 bases and the J gene end by 4 bases; junction bases not matched to a gene: 6. Germline CDR1 reads SGHRS; CDR2 reads YFSETQ. The sequenced part of the CDR3 DNA is TGCGCCAGCAGCCCAGGGGGCGGAACCTATGGC. Its translation is CASSPGGGTYG. The full CDR3 reads CASSPGGGTYGYTF. Variable domain in full (rest from reference TRBV5-1 and TRBJ1-2): KAGVTQTPRYLIKTRGQQVTLSCSPISGHRSVSWYQQTPGQGLQFLFEYFSETQRNKGNFPGRFSGRQFSNSRSEMNVSTLELGDSALYLCASSPGGGTYGYTFGSGTRLTVV.

This clone showed up just a few times. The missing CDR3 end, 3 residues past where the read stops, is filled in from the germline J gene. The rearrangement joins TRBV19 to TRBJ1-2; D possibly corresponds to TRBD1 (5 bases). Germline CDR1 is LNHDA and CDR2 is SQIVND (reference sequence). This CDR3 comprises 15 residues. The CDR3 protein is CASSQSGGPSYDYTF. The sequenced part of the CDR3 DNA is TGTGCCAGTAGTCAAAGCGGGGGACCTTCCTACGAC.

There are many counts of this clone. CDR3 bases read: TGTGCCAGCCTCGATGGCAGGGGTAGCGACGAG. It codes for CASLDGRGSDE. In full, the CDR3 is CASLDGRGSDEQYF. The V gene is TRBV2, the J gene TRBJ2-7, with a possible D match to TRBD1 (6 bases). The read comes to an end 3 residues before the CDR3 does, leaving the germline J gene to fill in the end. This CDR3 region has 14 residues. V gave up 8 bases and J gave up 5 bases, with 19 bases separating them. CDR1 and CDR2 (germline): SNHLY, FYNNEI.

This clone was detected many times. The part of the CDR3 DNA that was read is TGCAGTGCTAGACCTACCATGTCCCTAGACGATTCACCC. Amino acid sequence: CSARPTMSLDDSP. In full, the CDR3 reads CSARPTMSLDDSPLHF. The J gene is TRBJ1-6, the V gene TRBV20-1; no reliable D call. Read coverage stops 3 residues before the CDR3 terminus; the germline J gene supplies the remainder. This CDR3 has 16 amino acids. Germline V gives CDR1 DFQATT, CDR2 SNEGSKA (reference sequence). V shed 2 bases and J shed 8 bases, with 19 bases lying between them.

This clone was seen ten or more times. Read data end 3 residues before the CDR3 end; the end is taken from the germline J gene. V is TRBV6-2 or TRBV6-3 and J is TRBJ2-1, with 7 bases identical to TRBD2. J was trimmed by 5 bases and V by 5 bases; bases with no gene match: 12. This CDR3 region has 16 residues. Germline V gene lookup returns CDR1 MNHEY and CDR2 SVGEGT. The CDR3 bases that were read are TGTGCCAGCAGTCTCTCCTTTAGCGGGCGTAACAATGAG. Translated, it gives CASSLSFSGRNNE. The CDR3 in its entirety is CASSLSFSGRNNEQFF.

This clone was seen at least ten times. The read halts 3 residues ahead of the CDR3 end, with the missing end drawn from the germline J gene. The chain has TRBV30 and TRBJ1-6; D is perhaps TRBD1 (6 bases). This CDR3 is built from 14 residues. CDR1 and CDR2 (germline): GTSNPN, SVGIG (reference sequence). The V end lost 2 bases, the J end lost 7 bases, and 12 bases lay between the germline ends. CDR3 sequence reads: CAWSYGQKNSPLHF. The DNA read from the CDR3 is TGTGCCTGGAGTTATGGACAGAAGAATTCACCC.

This clone was recorded many times. Read sequence stops 3 residues before the CDR3 end, and the germline J gene provides the missing end. This chain joins TRBV19 and TRBJ2-3; TRBD2 agrees at 12 bases. Germline V gene sequence: CDR1 LNHDA, CDR2 SQIVND (reference sequence). The CDR3 is made up of 15 amino acids. The junction had 3 bases not matched to a gene; V was cut back by 4 bases and J by 4 bases. This CDR3 reads CASSTGLAGSDTQYF. CDR3 DNA, as far as it was read: TGTGCCAGTAGTACCGGACTAGCGGGATCAGATACG.

This clone has at least ten counts. The read ends 3 residues before the CDR3 terminus; that terminus is restored from the germline J gene. This chain joins TRBV6-1 and TRBJ2-7; unclear D gene. Trimming took off 4 bases at V and 2 bases at J, with 9 bases between the two ends. The CDR3 loop spans 13 amino acids. The germline V gene encodes CDR1 MNHNS and CDR2 SASEGT. The covered CDR3 bases are TGTGCCAGCAGTGCAGTTACCACCTACGAG. It codes for CASSAVTTYE. The full CDR3 is CASSAVTTYEQYF.

This clone appeared many times. The read falls 3 residues short of the CDR3 end, and the missing part is taken from the germline J gene. This chain uses TRBV5-1 with TRBJ2-2; 11 bases map to TRBD2. Germline values: CDR1 SGHRS, CDR2 YFSETQ. This CDR3 region has 18 residues. V lost 0 bases, J lost 5 bases, and 9 bases stayed unmatched. The CDR3 spells CASSLEGSGGASTGELFF. The sequenced CDR3 bases are TGCGCCAGCAGCTTGGAAGGTAGCGGGGGGGCCTCGACCGGGGAG.

This clone occurred many times. CDR3 DNA, as far as it was read: TGTGCCAGCGGAACGAGGGCCCTGAATGAAAAA. As protein: CASGTRALNEK. The CDR3 reads in full as CASGTRALNEKLFF. The J gene is TRBJ1-4, the V gene TRBV28; D unresolved. The sequence runs out 3 residues before the end of the CDR3; the remainder is reconstructed from the germline J gene. Trimming took 8 bases from V and 5 from J, leaving 15 bases between them. Germline CDR1 reads MDHEN; CDR2 reads SYDVKM. The CDR3 sequence is 14 residues long. The variable domain in full, completed from reference TRBV28 and TRBJ1-4, reads DVKVTQSSRYLVKRTGEKVFLECVQDMDHENMFWYRQDPGLGLRLIYFSYDVKMKEKGDIPEGYSVSREKKERFSLILESASTNQTSMYLCASGTRALNEKLFFGSGTQLSVL.

At least ten counts were recorded for this clone. The read gets to within 3 residues of the CDR3 end, and the germline J gene fills in the rest. J is TRBJ2-7 and V is TRBV28; weak D call: TRBD1 (6 bases). V was shortened by 6 bases and J by 5 bases, with 14 bases between the two germline ends. Germline V gene lookup returns CDR1 MDHEN and CDR2 SYDVKM. This CDR3 spans 13 amino acids. The CDR3 here is CASSGSQGNEQYF. The CDR3 DNA, read in part, is TGTGCCAGCAGCGGTTCACAGGGAAACGAG.

This clone was seen at least ten times. The missing CDR3 end, 3 residues past where the read stops, is filled in from the germline J gene. The chain uses TRBV28 and TRBJ1-2; 7 positions agree with TRBD1. This CDR3 has 12 amino acids. Germline V CDR1 and CDR2: MDHEN, SYDVKM. CDR3 bases read: TGTGCCAGCAGTTCACAGGGGTTCGGC. Encoded protein: CASSSQGFG. The entire CDR3 reads CASSSQGFGYTF.

This clone appeared many times. The CDR3 goes on 3 residues after the read ends, and that part is filled in from the germline J gene. The V and J genes are TRBV30 and TRBJ1-4; 10 bases are a match to TRBD1. The CDR3 is 14 amino acids. V lost 8 bases, J lost 6 bases, and 9 bases stayed unmatched. Germline V lookup: CDR1 GTSNPN, CDR2 SVGIG (reference sequence). CDR3 DNA (partial): TGTGCCCTCGGGACAGGGGACGTAGATGAAAAA. Protein product: CALGTGDVDEK. The entire CDR3 protein reads CALGTGDVDEKLFF.

This clone was observed at least ten times. The DNA ends 3 residues before the CDR3 does, and the rest of the CDR3 is filled in from the germline J gene. The V gene is TRBV5-1, the J gene TRBJ2-3; 13 nucleotides align to TRBD2. J was trimmed by 2 bases and V by 3 bases; bases with no gene match: 3. The CDR3 extends over 16 amino acids. Germline values: CDR1 SGHRS, CDR2 YFSETQ. CDR3 DNA, as far as it was read: TGCGCCAGCAGCTCAGGACTAGCGGGGGTCACAGATACG. It yields the protein CASSSGLAGVTDT. From start to end, the CDR3 is CASSSGLAGVTDTQYF.

Ten or more counts support this clone. The read terminates 3 residues ahead of where the CDR3 ends, so the germline J gene completes it. V gene TRBV5-5 combines with J gene TRBJ1-1; no firm D call. Looked up from germline, CDR1 is SGHKS and CDR2 is YYEKEE (reference sequence). The CDR3 is 15 amino acids. Trimming stripped 1 base from V and 5 bases from J, with 15 bases between. CDR3 sequence: CASSLWFGYATEAFF. The CDR3 DNA, read in part, is TGTGCCAGCAGCTTGTGGTTCGGGTACGCTACTGAA.

This clone was seen repeatedly, ten times or more. The CDR3 end is not reached by the read, which stops 3 residues before it; the germline J gene fills it in. The chain recombines TRBV7-2 with TRBJ1-1; D is ambiguous. The CDR3 has 12 amino acids. The germline CDR1 and CDR2 sequences are SGHTA and FQGNSA. The CDR3: CASSLPSLGAFF. The CDR3 DNA, read in part, is TGTGCCAGCAGCTTACCTTCCCTAGGA.

This clone was detected ten times or more. Read coverage stops 3 residues before the CDR3 terminus; the germline J gene supplies the remainder. The chain employs TRBV4-1 and TRBJ1-1; TRBD1 is a possible D gene (5 bases). CDR1 and CDR2 (germline): MGHRA, YSYEKL. The CDR3 consists of 14 residues. Trimming left V 6 bases short and J 3 bases short, with 14 bases between. Incomplete CDR3 DNA: TGCGCCAGCAGGGAAATTACAGGCTACACTGAA. This sequence encodes CASREITGYTE. The complete CDR3 sequence is CASREITGYTEAFF.

This clone showed up many times. The read terminates 3 residues before the CDR3 end, so the remaining end is supplied by the germline J gene. This chain uses TRBV29-1 with TRBJ2-5; D may be TRBD1 (6 bases). Germline CDR1 is SQVTM and CDR2 is ANQGSEA. Trimming left V 7 bases short and J 2 bases short, with 11 bases between. The CDR3 runs 12 residues. CDR3 region: CSAARGQETQYF. The CDR3 bases that were read are TGCAGCGCAGCCAGGGGACAAGAGACC.

This clone appeared many times. The read finishes 3 residues shy of the CDR3 end, and the germline J gene is used to complete it. The gene calls are TRBV2 and TRBJ1-5, with D unclear. Trimming took off 5 bases at V and 3 bases at J, with 5 bases between the two ends. The germline CDR1 and CDR2 sequences are SNHLY and FYNNEI. There are 12 residues in the CDR3. The sequenced CDR3 bases are TGTGCCAGCAGTCGCTACAATCAGCCC. Its protein product is CASSRYNQP. In full, the CDR3 reads CASSRYNQPQHF.

This clone was observed many times. The read is 3 residues too short to cover the CDR3 end, so that end is filled in from the germline J gene. V and J are TRBV7-6 and TRBJ2-5; possible D gene TRBD2, 7 bases. The V gene's germline CDR1 is SGHVS and CDR2 FNYEAQ. V lost 1 base and J 2 bases, leaving 17 bases between the germline ends. This CDR3 is built from 17 residues. The CDR3 is CASSLGGDYRVQETQYF. Incomplete CDR3 DNA: TGTGCCAGCAGCTTAGGGGGGGACTACAGGGTACAAGAGACC.